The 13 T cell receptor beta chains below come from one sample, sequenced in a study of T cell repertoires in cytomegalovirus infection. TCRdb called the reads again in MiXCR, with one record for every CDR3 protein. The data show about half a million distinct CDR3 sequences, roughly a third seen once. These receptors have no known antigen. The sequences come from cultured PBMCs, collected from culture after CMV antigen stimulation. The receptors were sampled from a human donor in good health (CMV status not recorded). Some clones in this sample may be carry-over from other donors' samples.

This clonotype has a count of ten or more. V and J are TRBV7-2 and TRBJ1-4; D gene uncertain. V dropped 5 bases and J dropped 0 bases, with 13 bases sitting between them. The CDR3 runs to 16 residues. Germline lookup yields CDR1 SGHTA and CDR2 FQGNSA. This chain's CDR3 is CASSPRQRATNEKLFF. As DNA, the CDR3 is TGTGCCAGCAGCCCGCGACAACGTGCAACTAATGAAAAACTGTTTTTT.

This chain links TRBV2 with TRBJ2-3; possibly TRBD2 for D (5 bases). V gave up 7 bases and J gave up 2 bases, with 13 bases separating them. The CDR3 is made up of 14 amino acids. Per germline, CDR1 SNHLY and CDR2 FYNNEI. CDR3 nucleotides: TGTGCCAGCAATCGAGGTAGCGCCACAGATACGCAGTATTTT. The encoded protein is CASNRGSATDTQYF. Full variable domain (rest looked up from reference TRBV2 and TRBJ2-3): EPEVTQTPSHQVTQMGQEVILRCVPISNHLYFYWYRQILGQKVEFLVSFYNNEISEKSEIFDDQFSVERPDGSNFTLKIRSTKLEDSAMYFCASNRGSATDTQYFGPGTRLTVL.

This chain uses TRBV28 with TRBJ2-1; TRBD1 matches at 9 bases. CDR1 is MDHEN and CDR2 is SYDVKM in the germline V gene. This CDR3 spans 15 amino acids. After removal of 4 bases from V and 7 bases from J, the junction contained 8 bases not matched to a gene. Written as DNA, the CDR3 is TGTGCCAGCAGTTCCCACAGGGGGCAGAGGAATGAGCAGTTCTTC. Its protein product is CASSSHRGQRNEQFF.

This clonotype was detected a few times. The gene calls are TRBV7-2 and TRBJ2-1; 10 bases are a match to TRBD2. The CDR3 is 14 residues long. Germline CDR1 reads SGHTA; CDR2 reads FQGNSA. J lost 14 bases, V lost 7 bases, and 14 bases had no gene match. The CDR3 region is CASTPAGGPTAEFF. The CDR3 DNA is TGTGCCAGCACCCCAGCGGGAGGGCCAACGGCGGAGTTCTTC.

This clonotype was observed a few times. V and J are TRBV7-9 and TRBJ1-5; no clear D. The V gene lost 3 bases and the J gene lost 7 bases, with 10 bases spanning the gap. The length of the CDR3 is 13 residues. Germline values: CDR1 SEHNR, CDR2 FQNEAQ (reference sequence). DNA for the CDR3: TGTGCCAGCAGCTTGCGTCTCGGGCAGCCCCAGCATTTT. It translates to CASSLRLGQPQHF.

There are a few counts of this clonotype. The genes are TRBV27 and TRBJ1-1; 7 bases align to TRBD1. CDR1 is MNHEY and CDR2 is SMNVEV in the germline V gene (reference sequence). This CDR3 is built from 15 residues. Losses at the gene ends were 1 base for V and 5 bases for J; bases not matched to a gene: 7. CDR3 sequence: CASSLLRGLNTEAFF. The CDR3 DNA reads TGTGCCAGCAGTTTATTAAGGGGGCTTAATACTGAAGCTTTCTTT.

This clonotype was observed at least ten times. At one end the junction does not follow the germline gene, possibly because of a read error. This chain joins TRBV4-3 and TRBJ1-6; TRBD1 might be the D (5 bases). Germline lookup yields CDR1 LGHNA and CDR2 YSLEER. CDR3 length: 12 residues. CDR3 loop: CASSQGNSPLHF. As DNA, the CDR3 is TGTGCCAGCAGTCAGGGTAATTCACCCCTCCACTTT.

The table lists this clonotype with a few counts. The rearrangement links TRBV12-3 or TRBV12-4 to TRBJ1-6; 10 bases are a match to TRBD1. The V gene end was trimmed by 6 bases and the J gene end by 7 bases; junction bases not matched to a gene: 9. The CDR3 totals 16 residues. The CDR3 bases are TGTGCCAGCAGCCACTCCGGGACAGGGGACAATTCACCCCTCCACTTT. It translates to CASSHSGTGDNSPLHF.

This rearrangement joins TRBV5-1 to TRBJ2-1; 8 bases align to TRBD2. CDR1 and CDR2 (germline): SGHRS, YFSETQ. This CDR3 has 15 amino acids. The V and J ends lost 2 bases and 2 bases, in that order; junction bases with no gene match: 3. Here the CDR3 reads CASSFTSGPYNEQFF. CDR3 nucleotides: TGCGCCAGCAGCTTTACTAGCGGCCCCTACAATGAGCAGTTCTTC.

The CDR3 protein is CASSPGQRTQETQYF. The CDR3 bases are TGTGCCAGCAGCCCGGGACAGCGGACACAAGAGACCCAGTACTTC. The chain joins TRBV7-9 to TRBJ2-5; TRBD1 agrees at 7 bases. With 5 bases clipped from V and 2 bases from J, the junction kept 8 bases outside the gene matches. The CDR3 totals 15 residues. Germline lookup yields CDR1 SEHNR and CDR2 FQNEAQ (reference sequence). Full variable domain (rest looked up from reference TRBV7-9 and TRBJ2-5): DTGVSQNPRHKITKRGQNVTFRCDPISEHNRLYWYRQTLGQGPEFLTYFQNEAQLEKSRLLSDRFSAERPKGSFSTLEIQRTEQGDSAMYLCASSPGQRTQETQYFGPGTRLLVL.

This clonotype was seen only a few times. The CDR3 sequence is CASTRLEGQNTEAFF. The CDR3 nucleotides are TGTGCCAGCACCAGGTTAGAGGGCCAGAACACTGAAGCTTTCTTT. This sequence joins TRBV6-1 and TRBJ1-1; D remains ambiguous. The V gene lost 7 bases and the J gene lost 1 base, with 16 bases spanning the gap. From germline, CDR1 is MNHNS and CDR2 SASEGT. This CDR3 has 15 residues.

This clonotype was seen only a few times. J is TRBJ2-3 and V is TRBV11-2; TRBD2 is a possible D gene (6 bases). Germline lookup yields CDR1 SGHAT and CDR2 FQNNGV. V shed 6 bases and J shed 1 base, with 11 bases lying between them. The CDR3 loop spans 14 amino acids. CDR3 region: CASSAGLGTDTQYF. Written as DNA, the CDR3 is TGTGCCAGCAGTGCGGGACTTGGCACAGATACGCAGTATTTT.

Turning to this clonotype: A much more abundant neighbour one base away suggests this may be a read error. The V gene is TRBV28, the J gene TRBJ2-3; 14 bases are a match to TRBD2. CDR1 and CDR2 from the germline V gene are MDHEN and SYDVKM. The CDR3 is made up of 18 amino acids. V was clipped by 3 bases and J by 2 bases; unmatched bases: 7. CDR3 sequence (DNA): TGTGCCAGCAGTTTCGGGACTAGCGGGAGTGGGGCCACAGATACGCAGTATTTT. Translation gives CASSFGTSGSGATDTQYF.